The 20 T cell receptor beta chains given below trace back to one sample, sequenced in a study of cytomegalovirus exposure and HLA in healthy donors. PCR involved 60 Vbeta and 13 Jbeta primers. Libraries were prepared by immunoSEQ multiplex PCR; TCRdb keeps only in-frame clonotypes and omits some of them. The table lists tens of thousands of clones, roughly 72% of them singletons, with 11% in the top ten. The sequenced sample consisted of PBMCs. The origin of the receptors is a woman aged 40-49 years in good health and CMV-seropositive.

The CDR3 sequence: CASSHVTRSGQLGYGYTF. DNA for the CDR3: TGCGCCAGCAGCCATGTCACCAGAAGCGGACAGTTGGGGTATGGCTACACCTTC. The rearrangement uses TRBV4-1 and TRBJ1-2; possible D gene TRBD1, 6 bases. Trimming left V 3 bases short and J 5 bases short, with 25 bases between. The CDR3 is 18 residues long. CDR1 and CDR2 (germline): MGHRA, YSYEKL.

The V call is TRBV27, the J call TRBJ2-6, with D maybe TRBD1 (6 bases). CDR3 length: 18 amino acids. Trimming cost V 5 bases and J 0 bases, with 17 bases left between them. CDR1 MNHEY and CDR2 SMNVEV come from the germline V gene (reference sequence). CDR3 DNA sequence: TGTGCCAGCAGTACCTCGGGACATAACCCCTCTGGGGCCAACGTCCTGACTTTC. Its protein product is CASSTSGHNPSGANVLTF.

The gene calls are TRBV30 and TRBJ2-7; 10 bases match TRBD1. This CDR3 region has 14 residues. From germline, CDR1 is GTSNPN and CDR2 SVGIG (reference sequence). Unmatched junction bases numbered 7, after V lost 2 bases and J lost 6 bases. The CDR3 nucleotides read TGTGCCTGGAGTCGAGGGACAGGGGTTGCCGAGCAGTACTTC. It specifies CAWSRGTGVAEQYF.

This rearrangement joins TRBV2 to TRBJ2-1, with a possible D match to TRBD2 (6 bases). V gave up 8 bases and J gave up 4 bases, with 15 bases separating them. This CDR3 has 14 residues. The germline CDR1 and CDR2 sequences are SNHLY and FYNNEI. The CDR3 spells CASRAAGSYNEQFF. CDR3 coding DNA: TGTGCCAGCCGGGCCGCGGGGTCTTACAATGAGCAGTTCTTC.

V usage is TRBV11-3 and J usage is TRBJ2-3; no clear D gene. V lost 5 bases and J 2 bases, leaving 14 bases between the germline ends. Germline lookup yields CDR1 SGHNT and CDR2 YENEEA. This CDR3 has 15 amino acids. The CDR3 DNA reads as TGTGCCAGCAGCCCCAGCCTAGGAACCACAGATACGCAGTATTTT. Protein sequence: CASSPSLGTTDTQYF.

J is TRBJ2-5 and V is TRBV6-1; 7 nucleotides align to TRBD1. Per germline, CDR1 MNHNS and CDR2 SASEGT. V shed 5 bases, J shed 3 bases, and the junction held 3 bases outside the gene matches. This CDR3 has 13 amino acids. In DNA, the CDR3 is TGTGCCAGCAGTACCGGGACAGAAGAGACCCAGTACTTC. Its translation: CASSTGTEETQYF.

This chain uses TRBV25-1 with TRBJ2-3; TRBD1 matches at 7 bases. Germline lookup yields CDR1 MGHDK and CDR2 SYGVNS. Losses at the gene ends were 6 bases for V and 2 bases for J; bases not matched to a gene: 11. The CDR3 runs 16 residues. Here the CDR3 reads CASREMTGLDTDTQYF. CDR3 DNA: TGTGCCAGCAGGGAAATGACAGGGTTGGACACAGATACGCAGTATTTT.

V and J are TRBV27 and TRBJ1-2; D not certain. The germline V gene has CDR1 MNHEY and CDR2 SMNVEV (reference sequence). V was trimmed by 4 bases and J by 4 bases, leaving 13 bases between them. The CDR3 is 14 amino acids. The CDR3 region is CASSSQRLGYGYTF. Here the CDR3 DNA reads TGTGCCAGCAGTTCCCAGAGGCTAGGCTATGGCTACACCTTC.

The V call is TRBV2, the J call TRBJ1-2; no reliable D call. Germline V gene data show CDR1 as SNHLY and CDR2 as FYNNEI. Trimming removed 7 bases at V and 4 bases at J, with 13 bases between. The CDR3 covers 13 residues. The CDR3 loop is CASTLGRSYGYTF. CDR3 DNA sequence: TGTGCCAGCACCCTCGGGAGAAGCTATGGCTACACCTTC.

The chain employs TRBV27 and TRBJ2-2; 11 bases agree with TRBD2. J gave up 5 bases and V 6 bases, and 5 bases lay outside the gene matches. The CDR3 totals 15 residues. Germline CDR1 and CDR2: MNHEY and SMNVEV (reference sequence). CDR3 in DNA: TGTGCCAGCAGACTAGCGGGGGTGCAAACCGGGGAGCTGTTTTTT. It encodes CASRLAGVQTGELFF.

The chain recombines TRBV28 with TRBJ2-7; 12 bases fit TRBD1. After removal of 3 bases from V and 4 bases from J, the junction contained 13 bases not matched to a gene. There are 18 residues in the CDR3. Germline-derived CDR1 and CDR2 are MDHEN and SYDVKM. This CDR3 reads CASSFGWDRGRLSYEQYF. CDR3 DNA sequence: TGTGCCAGCAGTTTCGGATGGGACAGGGGGCGACTTTCGTACGAGCAGTACTTC.

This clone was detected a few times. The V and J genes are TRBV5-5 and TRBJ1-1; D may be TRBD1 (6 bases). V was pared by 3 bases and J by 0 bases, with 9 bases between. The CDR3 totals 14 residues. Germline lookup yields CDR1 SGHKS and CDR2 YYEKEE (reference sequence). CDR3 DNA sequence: TGTGCCAGCAGCTGGGACACTCTGAACACTGAAGCTTTCTTT. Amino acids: CASSWDTLNTEAFF.

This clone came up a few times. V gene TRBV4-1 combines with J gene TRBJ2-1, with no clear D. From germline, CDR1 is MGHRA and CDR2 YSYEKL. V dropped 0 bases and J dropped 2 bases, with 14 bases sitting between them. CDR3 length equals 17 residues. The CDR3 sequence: CASSQEPQPGAYNEQFF. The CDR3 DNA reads TGCGCCAGCAGCCAAGAGCCCCAGCCAGGCGCCTACAATGAGCAGTTCTTC.

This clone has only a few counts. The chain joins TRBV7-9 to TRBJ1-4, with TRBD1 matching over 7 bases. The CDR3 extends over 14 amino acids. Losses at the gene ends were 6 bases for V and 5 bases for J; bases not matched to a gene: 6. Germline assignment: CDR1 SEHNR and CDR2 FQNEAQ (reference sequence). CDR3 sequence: CASSVGTENEKLFF. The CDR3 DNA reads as TGTGCCAGCAGTGTAGGGACAGAGAATGAAAAACTGTTTTTT.

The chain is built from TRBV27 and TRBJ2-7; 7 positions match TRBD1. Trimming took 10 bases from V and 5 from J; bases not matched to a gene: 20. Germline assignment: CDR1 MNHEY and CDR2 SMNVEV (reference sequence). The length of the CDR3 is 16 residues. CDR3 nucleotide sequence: TGTGCCAACAATGTGGAGACAGGGACAACTGCCCACGAGCAGTACTTC. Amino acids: CANNVETGTTAHEQYF.

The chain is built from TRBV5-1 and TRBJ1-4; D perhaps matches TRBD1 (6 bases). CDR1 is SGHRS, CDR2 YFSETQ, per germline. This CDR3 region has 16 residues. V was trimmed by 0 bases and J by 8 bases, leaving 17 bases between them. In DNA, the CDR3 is TGCGCCAGCAGCTTGGAGACACAGGGTTCGGGGGAAAAACTGTTTTTT. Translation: CASSLETQGSGEKLFF.

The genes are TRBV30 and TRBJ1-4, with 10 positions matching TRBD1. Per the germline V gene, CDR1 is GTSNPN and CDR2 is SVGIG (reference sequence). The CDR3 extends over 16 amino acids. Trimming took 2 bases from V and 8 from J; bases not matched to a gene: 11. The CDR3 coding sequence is TGTGCCTGGAGTCTTATCCGGACAGGGGGACAAGAAAAACTGTTTTTT. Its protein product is CAWSLIRTGGQEKLFF.

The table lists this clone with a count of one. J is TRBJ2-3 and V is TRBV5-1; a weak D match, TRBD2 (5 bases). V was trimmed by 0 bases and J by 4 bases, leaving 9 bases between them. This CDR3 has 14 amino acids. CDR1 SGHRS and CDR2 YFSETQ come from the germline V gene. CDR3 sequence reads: CASSLGTSADTQYF. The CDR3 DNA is TGCGCCAGCAGCTTGGGGACTTCCGCAGATACGCAGTATTTT.

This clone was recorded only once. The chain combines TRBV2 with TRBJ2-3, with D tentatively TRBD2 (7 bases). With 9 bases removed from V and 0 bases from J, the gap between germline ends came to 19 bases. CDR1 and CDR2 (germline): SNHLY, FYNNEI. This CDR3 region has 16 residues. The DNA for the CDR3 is TGTGCCAGATCTCGAGGGGGAGGGACTAGCACAGATACGCAGTATTTT. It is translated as CARSRGGGTSTDTQYF.

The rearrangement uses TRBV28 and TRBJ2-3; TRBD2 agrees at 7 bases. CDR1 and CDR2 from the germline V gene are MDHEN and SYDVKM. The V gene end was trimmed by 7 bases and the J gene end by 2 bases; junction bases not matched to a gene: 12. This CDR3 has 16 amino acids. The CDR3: CASTTIAGFSTDTQYF. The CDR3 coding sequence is TGTGCCAGCACCACAATAGCGGGTTTCTCCACAGATACGCAGTATTTT.